This TCR beta chain was captured by sequencing in a study of cytomegalovirus exposure and HLA in healthy donors. Study-level points and caveats: In vitro testing confirmed a few CMV-associated chains as specific for CMV antigens.

On this clone itself: Its antigen is as yet unknown.

Primers for the PCR totalled 60 Vbeta and 13 Jbeta. The repertoire was sequenced with immunoSEQ multiplex PCR; TCRdb's copy has only in-frame clones and lacks some. This sample has about 140,000 clones; 75% to 80% occur once, and the top ten carry 2% to 2.5%. The length of the CDR3 is 14 residues. The germline CDR1 and CDR2 sequences are SEHNR and FQNEAQ (reference sequence). V lost 3 bases, J lost 6 bases, and 14 bases lay in between. The rearrangement links TRBV7-9 to TRBJ1-2, with D perhaps matching TRBD1 (5 bases). The sequenced sample consisted of PBMCs. This clonotype was obtained from a woman aged 18-29 years in good health and CMV-seropositive. CDR3 in DNA: TGTGCCAGCAGCTTGTCGGCCAGGGTGGATGGCTACACCTTC. Protein sequence: CASSLSARVDGYTF.